A selection of T cell receptor beta chains follows, all from one sample in a study of identical twins. TCRdb independently ran MiXCR on the 5' RACE reads; one entry per CDR3 protein. The data hold 200,000 or so distinct CDR3 sequences, with approximately 8.3% observed a single time. The sample also formed part of further work on yellow fever vaccine responses in identical twins.

Material: memory (CD45RO+) T cells sorted from blood. Receptors originate from a young woman in good health. Each CDR3 is given with its conserved first and last residue. D genes are given only for firm matches.

d_call	v_call	j_call	cdr3_aa
TRBD2	TRBV12-3/TRBV12-4	TRBJ2-5	CASSSGLAGGHETQYF
-	TRBV19	TRBJ2-5	CASTKGQAGQETQYF
-	TRBV7-8	TRBJ2-3	CASSLDGNPTDTQYF
TRBD1	TRBV30	TRBJ1-5	CAWSGTGQASNQPQHF
TRBD2	TRBV29-1	TRBJ2-5	CSVEESGEFTQYF
-	TRBV20-1	TRBJ2-7	CSASPHGYEQYF
-	TRBV12-3/TRBV12-4	TRBJ2-1	CASTGQGLPNEQFF
-	TRBV11-2	TRBJ2-5	CASAPGPGEQETQYF
TRBD1	TRBV30	TRBJ1-6	CAWSDRGGNSPLHF
TRBD1	TRBV6-2/TRBV6-3	TRBJ1-1	CASSPLRQGQFVNTEAFF
-	TRBV12-3/TRBV12-4	TRBJ1-4	CASKKDGKTALPVF
TRBD1	TRBV2	TRBJ2-1	CASRGTDYNEQFF
-	TRBV28	TRBJ1-1	CASRPPGAGTEAFF
TRBD2	TRBV4-2	TRBJ2-1	CASSLSGTAREQFF
-	TRBV25-1	TRBJ2-7	CASSGFFEQYF
-	TRBV12-3/TRBV12-4	TRBJ2-7	CASSPRPGLLSYEQYF
-	TRBV7-2	TRBJ1-4	CASSPEVATNEKLFF
-	TRBV7-2	TRBJ2-1	CASSLPRLPSFYNEQFF
TRBD2	TRBV20-1	TRBJ2-1	CSATGLAGVYNEQFF
TRBD1	TRBV14	TRBJ2-7	CASRKGQTYEQYF
-	TRBV7-6	TRBJ2-3	CASSPGSGSTDTQYF
TRBD2	TRBV7-2	TRBJ2-3	CASSRRASGNLREKYF
-	TRBV6-5	TRBJ2-7	CASRLRDEQYF
TRBD1	TRBV9	TRBJ2-1	CASSYMGQTYNEQFF
TRBD1	TRBV5-1	TRBJ2-3	CASSLGQGAPFTDTQYF
TRBD1	TRBV28	TRBJ2-4	CATSTSGGNIQYF
-	TRBV6-5	TRBJ2-1	CASSSQVEGTSMQFF
-	TRBV6-5	TRBJ2-2	CARTGDLELFF